The 13 T cell receptor beta chains listed next were all sequenced from one sample in a study of vaccination effects on CD4 cells after COVID-19. Sequencing followed a ViraFEST assay step that expanded antigen-specific CD4+ T cells with viral peptide pools. Following culture for 9 to 11 days, CD4+ T cells were isolated. This individual contracted SARS-CoV-2 between March and December 2020, as verified by PCR. Libraries were prepared by immunoSEQ multiplex PCR; TCRdb keeps only in-frame clonotypes and omits some of them. This sample carries about 27,000 clones, 70% to 80% of them seen once, and the ten largest clones take 15% to 20%. These TCRs are of unknown antigen specificity. The specimen was CD4+ T cells from PBMCs cultured with HCoV-NL63 spike peptides, collected before COVID-19 vaccination. The receptors stem from a human donor who had a prior SARS-CoV-2 infection.

The J gene is TRBJ2-3, the V gene TRBV6-5; TRBD1 matches 9 bases. The CDR3 runs to 14 residues. The V gene's germline CDR1 is MNHEY and CDR2 SVGAGI. V lost 8 bases to trimming and J lost 2 bases; unmatched junction nucleotides: 5. The CDR3 spells CASRTGVDTDTQYF. The CDR3 coding sequence is TGTGCCAGCCGGACAGGGGTGGACACAGATACGCAGTATTTT.

This clone was seen a few times. The rearrangement uses TRBV25-1 and TRBJ2-3; 9 bases match TRBD2. With V trimmed by 4 bases and J by 3 bases, 5 bases remained unmatched. The CDR3 is made up of 15 amino acids. Germline-derived CDR1 and CDR2 are MGHDK and SYGVNS. This chain's CDR3 is CASSGLAGITDTQYF. The CDR3 DNA is TGTGCCAGCAGTGGGCTAGCGGGGATAACAGATACGCAGTATTTT.

The chain carries TRBV12-3 or TRBV12-4 and TRBJ1-1; 7 bases agree with TRBD1. The CDR3 length is 13 residues. V was clipped by 5 bases and J by 6 bases; unmatched bases: 6. CDR3 DNA: TGTGCCAGCAGTCGGACAGGCGCCGCTGAAGCTTTCTTT. It specifies CASSRTGAAEAFF.

The V gene is TRBV19, the J gene TRBJ2-3, with 7 bases lining up with TRBD1. The CDR3 is 13 amino acids. The ends lost 5 bases at V and 2 bases at J; junction bases unmatched: 1. In germline, CDR1 is LNHDA, CDR2 SQIVND (reference sequence). CDR3 sequence: CASSDRATDTQYF. CDR3 in DNA: TGTGCCAGTAGTGACAGGGCCACAGATACGCAGTATTTT.

V gene TRBV27 combines with J gene TRBJ2-5; unclear D gene. Trimming took 0 bases from V and 4 from J, leaving 6 bases between them. This CDR3 contains 13 residues. In germline, CDR1 is MNHEY, CDR2 SMNVEV (reference sequence). CDR3 sequence: CASSLSLGETQYF. CDR3 sequence (DNA): TGTGCCAGCAGTTTATCTTTGGGAGAGACCCAGTACTTC.

V is TRBV5-1 and J is TRBJ2-7; possibly TRBD2 for D (5 bases). Per germline, CDR1 SGHRS and CDR2 YFSETQ. V was shortened by 0 bases and J by 3 bases, with 13 bases between the two germline ends. The CDR3 loop spans 15 amino acids. CDR3 amino acids: CASSLATGWNYEQYF. The CDR3 DNA sequence: TGCGCCAGCAGCTTGGCCACGGGATGGAACTACGAGCAGTACTTC. The whole variable domain, remainder taken from reference TRBV5-1 and TRBJ2-7, is KAGVTQTPRYLIKTRGQQVTLSCSPISGHRSVSWYQQTPGQGLQFLFEYFSETQRNKGNFPGRFSGRQFSNSRSEMNVSTLELGDSALYLCASSLATGWNYEQYFGPGTRLTVT.

The V call is TRBV9, the J call TRBJ1-5, with 10 bases that match TRBD1. The germline V gene has CDR1 SGDLS and CDR2 YYNGEE. J lost 3 bases, V lost 4 bases, and 4 bases had no gene match. The CDR3 totals 15 residues. In DNA form, the CDR3 reads TGTGCCAGCAGCAAGGGGACAGGGGCCAATCAGCCCCAGCATTTT. This gives the protein CASSKGTGANQPQHF. Using reference TRBV9 and TRBJ1-5 for the parts outside the CDR3, the full variable domain is DSGVTQTPKHLITATGQRVTLRCSPRSGDLSVYWYQQSLDQGLQFLIQYYNGEERAKGNILERFSAQQFPDLHSELNLSSLELGDSALYFCASSKGTGANQPQHFGDGTRLSIL.

In this sample, this clone turned up once. The V gene is TRBV5-1, the J gene TRBJ2-3; no firm D call. The CDR3 sequence is 14 residues long. Trimming stripped 2 bases from V and 1 base from J, with 8 bases between. CDR1 is SGHRS, CDR2 YFSETQ, per germline. Here the CDR3 reads CASSFNSGTDTQYF. CDR3 bases: TGCGCCAGCAGCTTCAACTCTGGCACAGATACGCAGTATTTT.

This chain links TRBV29-1 with TRBJ2-1, with 9 bases aligning to TRBD1. The germline gives CDR1 SQVTM, CDR2 ANQGSEA. Trimming took 6 bases from V and 3 from J; bases not matched to a gene: 6. The CDR3 consists of 14 residues. The CDR3 DNA reads TGCAGCGTATCGGACAGGGGTGGCTACAATGAGCAGTTCTTC. Its translation is CSVSDRGGYNEQFF.

The chain recombines TRBV10-3 with TRBJ2-7, with D perhaps TRBD1 or TRBD2 (5 bases each). CDR3 size: 16 residues. Germline V lookup: CDR1 ENHRY, CDR2 SYGVKD. The germline V and J ends were trimmed by 4 bases and 3 bases, with 19 bases remaining between them. CDR3 in DNA: TGTGCCATCAGTGTTGTGGGGGTAAACACTCTCTACGAGCAGTACTTC. This gives the protein CAISVVGVNTLYEQYF.

This clone is deemed medium-sized. The V gene is TRBV5-4, the J gene TRBJ1-6; D unresolved. The CDR3 length is 14 residues. Germline V lookup: CDR1 SGHNT, CDR2 YYREEE (reference sequence). Trimming shortened V by 2 bases and J by 8 bases, and 11 bases separated the two germline ends. Written as DNA, the CDR3 is TGTGCCAGCAGCTTCGGGCGCGGTTATTCACCCCTCCACTTT. Translating it yields CASSFGRGYSPLHF. The full variable domain, in which reference TRBV5-4 and TRBJ1-6 provide the parts outside the CDR3, is ETGVTQSPTHLIKTRGQQVTLRCSSQSGHNTVSWYQQALGQGPQFIFQYYREEENGRGNFPPRFSGLQFPNYSSELNVNALELDDSALYLCASSFGRGYSPLHFGNGTRLTVT.

The chain employs TRBV6-5 and TRBJ2-1; D might be TRBD1 or TRBD2, each matching 5 bases. The V gene lost 5 bases and the J gene lost 9 bases, with 17 bases spanning the gap. Germline V gene lookup returns CDR1 MNHEY and CDR2 SVGAGI. The CDR3 is 14 residues long. CDR3 residues: CASSTSWGSGEQFF. CDR3 nucleotide sequence: TGTGCCAGCAGTACCTCTTGGGGGAGCGGTGAGCAGTTCTTC.

The chain links TRBV18 to TRBJ1-1; 11 bases map to TRBD1. CDR1 KGHSH and CDR2 LQKENI come from the germline V gene. The CDR3 length is 13 residues. The V segment lost 3 bases and the J segment 8 bases; nucleotides outside the gene matches: 2. The CDR3: CASSPDRGLEAFF. CDR3 DNA: TGTGCCAGCTCACCGGACAGGGGGCTAGAAGCTTTCTTT.